The entry that follows covers one T cell receptor (beta chain) sequence. Its antigen is unknown. Base qualities were left out, and no much larger clone turns up one base away. The germline V gene yields SGDLS for CDR1 and YYNGEE for CDR2. At the junction V is shortened by 4 bases and J by 6 bases; bases outside the gene matches: 15. Taken from cysteine to phenylalanine, the CDR3 has 17 residues. The only DNA kept is the CDR3, 51 bases in frame from the first base. The immunoSEQ Assay, a bias-controlled multiplex PCR, was used to amplify TCRbeta CDR3 regions from genomic DNA. Per the original workflow: The number of nucleated cells in each sample was estimated by amplification of reference gene primers within the assay. To quantify the absolute abundance of each unique TCRbeta CDR3 rearrangement, sequence reads were collapsed and filtered. Productive Simpson clonality was computed per sample as the square root of Simpson's diversity index over productive rearrangements. Entries here come from immuneACCESS through TCRdb and include only in-frame sequences with V and J called. Some clones fail to appear in such tables; in the studies checked, an unresolved V gene covers under half of the shortfall, and the cause of the remainder is unknown. The V and J calls and clone size were taken over from that table, and D and trimming were inferred from the DNA. This sample has approximately 260,000 clones in its table, and roughly 91% of those were observed once. Roughly 1.8% of the sample belongs to the ten largest clones.

The data were obtained in a study of blood T cell repertoires in COVID-19 (dated by TCRdb to the early 2020s). The study in broad terms: Samples covering the acute and convalescent phases of COVID-19 were provided by collaborators in the United States, Italy and Spain. The material from the prospective study consisted of cDNA or gDNA derived from T cells, B-cell-depleted T cells, or PBMCs. Deeply sampled blood TCRbeta repertoires from subjects exposed to, actively infected with, or recovered from COVID-19 were included in the dataset. The repertoires were released in a freely available public database meant as a resource for research on the immune response to SARS-CoV-2. Samples came from the ongoing ImmuneRACE study (first 160 participants) plus 1,254 subjects from 6 global collaborators. A de-identified subject ID, COVID-19 status, age in years and sex were almost always included in the sample metadata. HLA class I and class II types, where available, came from metadata supplied by the sample provider rather than from assay-based typing. Here is what the overall study found, with its caveats: The amount of clinical and demographic metadata varied by source and participant and was provided uncurated.

Enrolling through a virtual design, the prospective study's participants ranged in age from roughly 18 to 95 years and lived across about two dozen United States geographic areas. Cohort assignment in the prospective study relied on participant-reported clinical history from a screening survey and a study questionnaire. For ImmuneRACE Cohort 3, a participant was defined as recovered based on two consecutive negative NP/OP PCR tests, clearance by a healthcare professional, or resolution of symptoms. Each participant in the prospective study had whole blood, serum and a nasopharyngeal or oropharyngeal swab collected by mobile phlebotomists. Participants in the prospective study had the option to provide additional blood draws and questionnaires over a roughly 2-month period. Blood samples from the prospective study were shipped frozen or at room temperature prior to DNA extraction.

Sequences were obtained from PBMCs or T cells enriched from blood (not recorded which). Here the chain combines TRBV9 and TRBJ2-2, with TRBD1 identical over 7 junction bases. The receptor's source is an older woman who had recovered from COVID-19. The CDR3: CASSPEGTGEESGELFF. The DNA is as follows: TGTGCCAGCAGCCCAGAGGGCACAGGGGAAGAATCCGGGGAGCTGTTTTTT.